Below, 12 T cell receptor beta chains from the same sample are listed, as sequenced in a study of cytomegalovirus exposure and HLA in healthy donors. Data came from immunoSEQ multiplex PCR; TCRdb stores just in-frame clones and leaves some out. The table lists about 220,000 clones, around 88% of them singletons, with around 3% in the top ten. Sequenced input: PBMCs. The receptor set was obtained from a woman aged 18-35 years in good health and CMV-seronegative.

This clone was counted between two and nine times. V and J are TRBV18 and TRBJ2-3, with D possibly TRBD2 on 6 matching bases. The CDR3 runs 15 residues. Trimming took 2 bases from V and 0 from J, leaving 9 bases between them. The germline CDR1 and CDR2 sequences are KGHSH and LQKENI. This CDR3 reads CASSPNLASTDTQYF. CDR3 coding DNA: TGTGCCAGCTCACCAAACCTAGCGAGCACAGATACGCAGTATTTT.

The V and J genes are TRBV2 and TRBJ1-3; D gene uncertain. The CDR3 totals 15 residues. Per germline, CDR1 SNHLY and CDR2 FYNNEI. V lost 1 base and J 2 bases, leaving 9 bases between the germline ends. The CDR3 bases are TGTGCCAGCAGTGAAGACAGACAAGCTGGAAACACCATATATTTT. Translated: CASSEDRQAGNTIYF.

The rearrangement links TRBV11-2 to TRBJ2-1; a weak D match, TRBD2 (5 bases). V gave up 5 bases and J gave up 11 bases, with 16 bases separating them. Germline-derived CDR1 and CDR2 are SGHAT and FQNNGV. The CDR3 extends over 13 amino acids. In DNA form, the CDR3 reads TGTGCCAGCAGCCCCTCCCTAGCCCCCCAGCAGTTCTTC. This sequence encodes CASSPSLAPQQFF.

This clone was seen once. The V and J genes are TRBV5-6 and TRBJ1-5, with TRBD1 as a possible D gene (6 bases). This CDR3 comprises 13 residues. The germline CDR1 and CDR2 sequences are SGHDT and YYEEEE. Trimming stripped 4 bases from V and 8 bases from J, with 13 bases between. CDR3 coding DNA: TGTGCCAGCAGCGGAACAGGGAGGGAGCCCCAGCATTTT. This gives the protein CASSGTGREPQHF.

The chain recombines TRBV27 with TRBJ2-1; 8 bases are a match to TRBD1. The germline V gene has CDR1 MNHEY and CDR2 SMNVEV (reference sequence). This CDR3 region has 14 residues. Trimming at V came to 5 bases and at J to 6 bases, leaving 6 bases not matched to a gene. The CDR3 DNA reads as TGTGCCAGCAGTGGTACCGACAGGGGCAATGAGCAGTTCTTC. Translating gives CASSGTDRGNEQFF.

A single count supports this clone. The rearrangement links TRBV7-6 to TRBJ2-3; 7 nucleotides align to TRBD1. J lost 5 bases, V lost 5 bases, and 7 bases had no gene match. Per germline, CDR1 SGHVS and CDR2 FNYEAQ. The CDR3 has 14 amino acids. The CDR3, as DNA: TGTGCCAGCAGCCCGAAGACAGGGAAAGATACGCAGTATTTT. Translation: CASSPKTGKDTQYF.

The chain employs TRBV27 and TRBJ2-7, with 10 bases that match TRBD1. Per germline, CDR1 MNHEY and CDR2 SMNVEV (reference sequence). V gave up 6 bases and J gave up 2 bases; unmatched junction bases: 4. This CDR3 has 14 amino acids. CDR3 in DNA: TGTGCCAGCAGGTGGGGGACAGGGGCCTACGAGCAGTACTTC. Encoded protein: CASRWGTGAYEQYF.

The rearrangement uses TRBV5-1 and TRBJ2-5; TRBD2 aligns across 7 bases. The CDR3 sequence is 14 residues long. The germline CDR1 and CDR2 sequences are SGHRS and YFSETQ. The trim removed 2 bases at V and 6 bases at J, leaving 7 bases unmatched. This chain's CDR3 is CASSFDWGGQTQYF. CDR3 nucleotide sequence: TGCGCCAGCAGCTTCGACTGGGGGGGACAGACCCAGTACTTC. Using reference TRBV5-1 and TRBJ2-5 for the parts outside the CDR3, the full variable domain is KAGVTQTPRYLIKTRGQQVTLSCSPISGHRSVSWYQQTPGQGLQFLFEYFSETQRNKGNFPGRFSGRQFSNSRSEMNVSTLELGDSALYLCASSFDWGGQTQYFGPGTRLLVL.

The chain joins TRBV27 to TRBJ2-1; 11 positions agree with TRBD2. Looked up from germline, CDR1 is MNHEY and CDR2 is SMNVEV (reference sequence). This CDR3 contains 17 residues. The V segment lost 7 bases and the J segment 7 bases; nucleotides outside the gene matches: 15. As DNA, the CDR3 is TGTGCCAGCACCCCTTCGTTAGCGGGAGGGCCCTGGAATGAGCAGTTCTTC. It codes for CASTPSLAGGPWNEQFF.

The chain couples TRBV28 to TRBJ2-7; 7 bases match TRBD1. V lost 1 base, J lost 2 bases, and 5 bases stayed unmatched. Germline values: CDR1 MDHEN, CDR2 SYDVKM. The CDR3 is 15 amino acids. Here the CDR3 DNA reads TGTGCCAGCAGTTTATTGGGGACAGCCACCTACGAGCAGTACTTC. It is translated as CASSLLGTATYEQYF.

V usage is TRBV14 and J usage is TRBJ2-7; D is perhaps TRBD2 (5 bases). CDR1 and CDR2 (germline): SGHDN, FVKESK. The CDR3 is made up of 14 amino acids. V shed 5 bases and J shed 1 base, with 12 bases lying between them. The CDR3 DNA reads TGTGCCAGCAGCACCGGGGTAGGATCCTACGAGCAGTACTTC. Its protein product is CASSTGVGSYEQYF.

A single count supports this clone. The rearrangement uses TRBV28 and TRBJ2-3, with D possibly matching TRBD1 (5 bases). The CDR3 runs 15 residues. Between the trimmed V and J ends, which lost 2 bases and 1 base, there was a span of 10 bases. The germline V gene encodes CDR1 MDHEN and CDR2 SYDVKM. CDR3 coding DNA: TGTGCCAGCAGTTTACACAGGCAGGGCACAGATACGCAGTATTTT. It encodes CASSLHRQGTDTQYF.